This T cell receptor (beta chain) was identified during a study of cytomegalovirus exposure and HLA in healthy donors. Overall study results and limits: Upon later analysis, TCR association rates were observed to vary by HLA locus, being highest for DRB1 and lowest for HLA-C. Specific recognition of CMV antigens was confirmed in vitro for a few chains (all CMV-associated).

CDR1 is SNHLY, CDR2 FYNNEI, per germline. The V end lost 3 bases, the J end lost 16 bases, and 13 bases lay between the germline ends. The length of the CDR3 is 11 residues. As regards this clone: Its antigen is not identified.

Both 60 Vbeta primers and 13 Jbeta primers went into the PCR. Data came from immunoSEQ multiplex PCR; TCRdb stores just in-frame clones and leaves some out. The data contain some 90,000 clones, around four fifths of them seen just once; the ten biggest clones take up roughly 2%. The source material was PBMCs. This chain joins TRBV2 and TRBJ1-5; maybe TRBD1 (5 bases). The TCR comes from a boy between 10 and 17 years old in good health and CMV-seronegative. CDR3 DNA sequence: TGTGCCAGCAGTGAGGGACTGGTGGAACATTTT. It codes for CASSEGLVEHF.